One and the same sample provided the 25 T cell receptor beta chains below, sequenced in a study of shared clonotypes between healthy human individuals. Assay used: immunoSEQ multiplex PCR; TCRdb lists only in-frame clones, some missing. Among about 2.4 million clones listed, 80% to 95% were seen once. Sequenced sample: naive CD4+ T cells from PBMCs. Regarding subset: CD45RA+ positively selected. These receptors were obtained from a man aged 18 to 30 in good health. Some clones in this sample may be carry-over from other donors' samples.

The chain employs TRBV5-1 and TRBJ1-1; no reliable D call. CDR1 and CDR2 from the germline V gene are SGHRS and YFSETQ. The ends were cut back, 4 bases at V and 2 bases at J, with 12 bases in the middle. CDR3 length: 14 residues. CDR3 DNA: TGCGCCAGCAGCGCTTGGACGGGCAACACTGAAGCTTTCTTT. Translated, it gives CASSAWTGNTEAFF.

The chain employs TRBV7-9 and TRBJ1-1; TRBD1 might be the D (5 bases). Trimming took off 4 bases at V and 1 base at J, with 10 bases between the two ends. This CDR3 has 14 residues. The germline V gene encodes CDR1 SEHNR and CDR2 FQNEAQ (reference sequence). CDR3 protein: CASSSPQGNTEAFF. The CDR3 DNA sequence: TGTGCCAGCAGCTCCCCTCAGGGGAACACTGAAGCTTTCTTT.

The V call is TRBV19, the J call TRBJ2-1; no firm D call. CDR1 and CDR2 from the germline V gene are LNHDA and SQIVND (reference sequence). The CDR3 runs to 16 residues. Trimming stripped 3 bases from V and 5 bases from J, with 17 bases between. CDR3 bases: TGTGCCAGTAGTATTAGGCGACGAGCACCTAACAATGAGCAGTTCTTC. Its protein product is CASSIRRRAPNNEQFF.

This chain joins TRBV7-9 and TRBJ2-7, with D uncertain. V was cut by 1 base and J by 0 bases, with 10 bases left in between. The CDR3 has 15 residues. CDR1 is SEHNR and CDR2 is FQNEAQ in the germline V gene (reference sequence). The CDR3 region has the DNA TGTGCCAGCAGCTTAGATGAGTGGAGCTCCTACGAGCAGTACTTC. Translated: CASSLDEWSSYEQYF.

The rearrangement links TRBV28 to TRBJ1-2, with TRBD1 matching over 9 bases. The CDR3 has 16 residues. CDR1 MDHEN and CDR2 SYDVKM come from the germline V gene. V dropped 2 bases and J dropped 8; count of bases not matched to a gene: 12. The DNA of the CDR3 is TGTGCCAGCAGTTTACCCGGCCGGACAGGGGATAGGGGCTACACCTTC. Protein product: CASSLPGRTGDRGYTF.

This clone was counted a single time. The J gene is TRBJ2-1, the V gene TRBV6-4; 11 nucleotides align to TRBD2. The V segment lost 3 bases and the J segment 2 bases; nucleotides outside the gene matches: 3. The CDR3 contains 16 residues. Germline V lookup: CDR1 MRHNA, CDR2 SNTAGT. The DNA for the CDR3 is TGTGCCAGCAGTGAATTAGCGGGAGGGGCCTACAATGAGCAGTTCTTC. Its translation is CASSELAGGAYNEQFF.

The chain carries TRBV11-2 and TRBJ2-7; 10 bases map to TRBD2. Per the germline V gene, CDR1 is SGHAT and CDR2 is FQNNGV. The CDR3 spans 16 residues. The J segment lost 3 bases and the V segment lost 1 base, leaving 6 bases of the junction unmatched. CDR3 DNA sequence: TGTGCCAGCAGCTTAGGGCCTAGCGGGAGAGGCTACGAGCAGTACTTC. It is translated as CASSLGPSGRGYEQYF.

The CDR3 is CSAEGGLGEQYF. In nucleotides, the CDR3 is TGCAGCGCGGAGGGGGGGCTGGGAGAGCAGTACTTC. The V call is TRBV29-1, the J call TRBJ2-7, with a weak D call TRBD2 (7 bases). CDR1 and CDR2 (germline): SQVTM, ANQGSEA. Trimming cost V 7 bases and J 7 bases, with 17 bases left between them. CDR3 size: 12 residues.

V is TRBV5-1 and J is TRBJ2-1, with D unresolved. Germline-derived CDR1 and CDR2 are SGHRS and YFSETQ. Trimming removed 4 bases from V and 0 bases from J, with 14 bases in between. The CDR3 is made up of 16 amino acids. In DNA, the CDR3 is TGCGCCAGCAGCCCTAGTTCGGGCATCTCCTACAATGAGCAGTTCTTC. Amino acid sequence: CASSPSSGISYNEQFF.

Comments on this clone: The sample carries other DNA sequences with the same CDR3. The chain combines TRBV5-1 with TRBJ2-7, with 7 nucleotides matching TRBD1. After removal of 0 bases from V and 3 bases from J, the junction contained 9 bases not matched to a gene. The CDR3 is 16 amino acids. Germline CDR1 reads SGHRS; CDR2 reads YFSETQ. In nucleotides, the CDR3 is TGCGCCAGCAGCTTGGGGCCCCCGGGACAGCACTACGAGCAGTACTTC. This encodes CASSLGPPGQHYEQYF. The whole variable domain, remainder taken from reference TRBV5-1 and TRBJ2-7, is KAGVTQTPRYLIKTRGQQVTLSCSPISGHRSVSWYQQTPGQGLQFLFEYFSETQRNKGNFPGRFSGRQFSNSRSEMNVSTLELGDSALYLCASSLGPPGQHYEQYFGPGTRLTVT.

The chain couples TRBV29-1 to TRBJ1-6; 9 nucleotides line up with TRBD1. Germline CDR1 SQVTM, CDR2 ANQGSEA. The junction had 5 bases not matched to a gene; V was cut back by 6 bases and J by 5 bases. CDR3 size: 14 residues. For the CDR3, the DNA is TGCAGCGTCGGGACAGGGTTGGATAATTCACCCCTCCACTTT. It codes for CSVGTGLDNSPLHF.

CDR3 protein: CASSLNPGGQGHYEQYF. CDR3 bases: TGTGCCAGCAGCTTGAACCCAGGCGGACAGGGGCACTACGAGCAGTACTTC. The rearrangement uses TRBV7-2 and TRBJ2-7, with TRBD1 identical over 9 bases. The germline V gene encodes CDR1 SGHTA and CDR2 FQGNSA. This CDR3 region has 17 residues. V lost 3 bases to trimming and J lost 3 bases; unmatched junction nucleotides: 12.

On this clone itself: The same CDR3 is also encoded by other DNA sequences in this sample. This sequence joins TRBV19 and TRBJ2-5, with D hard to call. Per germline, CDR1 LNHDA and CDR2 SQIVND (reference sequence). The CDR3 spans 12 residues. Trimming stripped 1 base from V and 4 bases from J, with 4 bases between. In nucleotides, the CDR3 is TGTGCCAGTAGTATAGGGGGAGAGACCCAGTACTTC. This sequence encodes CASSIGGETQYF.

The chain joins TRBV5-1 to TRBJ2-5, with D uncertain. The end of the DNA aligns better with TRBJ2-7, so the J call may be wrong. Germline-derived CDR1 and CDR2 are SGHRS and YFSETQ. The CDR3 has 14 residues. This chain's CDR3 is CASSAAAPSDEQYF. The CDR3 DNA reads TGCGCCAGCAGCGCGGCAGCCCCCTCAGACGAGCAGTACTTC.

This clone was counted once. The chain has TRBV4-2 and TRBJ2-7; 13 nucleotides agree with TRBD2. The germline gives CDR1 LGHNA, CDR2 YNFKEQ. This CDR3 is 17 amino acids long. V was pared by 6 bases and J by 7 bases, with 15 bases of the junction left unmatched. CDR3 nucleotide sequence: TGTGCCAGCAGAGAACGACTAGCGGGAGGCACGAAGGATGAGCAGTACTTC. As protein: CASRERLAGGTKDEQYF.

The V call is TRBV7-3, the J call TRBJ1-2; the D gene is possibly TRBD1 (5 bases). This CDR3 has 14 amino acids. Per the germline V gene, CDR1 is SGHTA and CDR2 is FQGTGA. The germline V and J ends were trimmed by 1 base and 8 bases, with 14 bases remaining between them. The CDR3 loop reads CASSLNPREGGYTF. In DNA, the CDR3 is TGTGCCAGCAGCTTAAATCCCAGGGAAGGCGGCTACACCTTC.

Of note for this clone: Different DNA sequences within this sample yield the same CDR3. The chain links TRBV5-1 to TRBJ1-2, with D tentatively TRBD1 (5 bases). The germline V gene encodes CDR1 SGHRS and CDR2 YFSETQ. CDR3 length: 13 amino acids. Trimming took off 1 base at V and 6 bases at J, with 10 bases between the two ends. The CDR3 nucleotides read TGCGCCAGCAGCTTGCCCGGGGGAGATGGCTACACCTTC. This gives the protein CASSLPGGDGYTF.

The chain couples TRBV7-8 to TRBJ2-3, with D perhaps being TRBD1 or TRBD2 (5 bases each). Trimming cost V 8 bases and J 3 bases, with 18 bases left between them. CDR3 size: 15 residues. From germline, CDR1 is SGHVS and CDR2 FQNEAQ. The CDR3 DNA is TGTGCCAGCGAGGGGAGACAGCTGGAAACAGATACGCAGTATTTT. Protein: CASEGRQLETDTQYF.

The CDR3 DNA follows: TGTGCCAGCAGTTACGCCCCGGGTAGCTCCTACGAGCAGTACTTC. Its translation: CASSYAPGSSYEQYF. V is TRBV6-5 and J is TRBJ2-7, with unresolved D. CDR1 and CDR2 (germline): MNHEY, SVGAGI. V lost 2 bases and J 0 bases, leaving 11 bases between the germline ends. This CDR3 has 15 amino acids.

V is TRBV5-1 and J is TRBJ2-2, with 7 bases matching TRBD1. V shed 4 bases, J shed 7 bases, and the junction held 7 bases outside the gene matches. This CDR3 comprises 14 residues. CDR1 is SGHRS, CDR2 YFSETQ, per germline. The DNA for the CDR3 is TGCGCCAGCAGCACCACACAGGGGAACGGGGAGCTGTTTTTT. Amino acids: CASSTTQGNGELFF.

This clone was detected only a few times. The CDR3 loop reads CASSYQLGSYEQYF. CDR3 nucleotides: TGTGCCAGCAGCTATCAGTTGGGGTCGTACGAGCAGTACTTC. V usage is TRBV28 and J usage is TRBJ2-7; D is unresolved. Per germline, CDR1 MDHEN and CDR2 SYDVKM. V was clipped by 6 bases and J by 4 bases, with 16 bases between them. This CDR3 spans 14 amino acids.

This sequence joins TRBV6-6 and TRBJ1-1, with D perhaps TRBD1 (5 bases). Germline-derived CDR1 and CDR2 are MNHNY and SVGAGI (reference sequence). The CDR3 totals 15 residues. V was clipped by 2 bases and J by 6 bases, with 16 bases between them. CDR3 DNA sequence: TGTGCCAGCAGTTACATCGAAGGGGCTAGCGCTGAAGCTTTCTTT. Amino acids: CASSYIEGASAEAFF.

V usage is TRBV10-3 and J usage is TRBJ2-7, with TRBD1 identical over 9 bases. Germline V gene sequence: CDR1 ENHRY, CDR2 SYGVKD. Trimming at V came to 10 bases and at J to 3 bases, leaving 7 bases not matched to a gene. This CDR3 region has 13 residues. The CDR3 bases are TGTGCCAACGTACAGGGGGCGGTCTACGAGCAGTACTTC. Translated: CANVQGAVYEQYF.

The chain joins TRBV4-2 to TRBJ2-1; 11 bases line up with TRBD2. Germline CDR1 reads LGHNA; CDR2 reads YNFKEQ. J lost 9 bases, V lost 3 bases, and 13 bases had no gene match. This CDR3 has 17 residues. The CDR3 here is CASSQTTLAGGVREQFF. The CDR3 DNA follows: TGTGCCAGCAGCCAGACGACTTTAGCGGGAGGGGTGCGTGAGCAGTTCTTC.

This clone was seen a single time. The chain joins TRBV4-2 to TRBJ2-3, with a weak D call TRBD2 (5 bases). V gave up 0 bases and J gave up 2 bases, with 9 bases separating them. The CDR3 is 15 amino acids. Germline loops: CDR1 LGHNA, CDR2 YNFKEQ. The chain's CDR3 is CASSQERVATDTQYF. In DNA, the CDR3 is TGTGCCAGCAGCCAAGAGCGGGTGGCCACAGATACGCAGTATTTT.